This T cell receptor beta chain was sequenced for a study of T cells in localized non-small cell lung cancer. Study findings and constraints: Analysis by sequencing included only one tumor region, so heterogeneity remains possible. Researchers found a median around 50 of the top 100 tumor clones in adjacent lung. Measurement of T cell clonality placed uninvolved adjacent lung highest, above the level in tumor. In the blood, greater T cell density corresponded to longer overall survival.

The protocol was immunoSEQ multiplex PCR, while the TCRdb copy is restricted to in-frame clones and leaves out a portion. The sample lists under 35,000 clones, 70% to 90% seen once, with 4.2% in the top ten. The germline gives CDR1 SGHRS, CDR2 YFSETQ. The trim removed 0 bases at V and 2 bases at J, leaving 5 bases unmatched. The CDR3 spans 15 residues. Notes on this clone: Antigen specificity is unknown.

V gene TRBV5-1 combines with J gene TRBJ2-7, with 7 bases lining up with TRBD2. Sequenced material: peripheral blood mononuclear cells, taken before any cancer treatment. This clonotype was obtained from a woman aged 35-75 years with stage III lung adenocarcinoma. The CDR3 loop reads CASSLESSGPYEQYF. In nucleotides, the CDR3 is TGCGCCAGCAGCTTGGAATCTAGCGGACCCTACGAGCAGTACTTC.